Listed below are T cell receptor beta chains from one sample, sequenced in a study of human T cells and chemical hapten exposure. A single record per CDR3 protein comes from TCRdb applying MiXCR to the RACE reads. Altogether some 49,000 distinct CDR3 sequences are present, less than 10% being singletons, with the ten largest covering approximately 4.5%. Here the sequenced sample was whole blood, taken in connection with sensitization to the hapten diphenylcyclopropenone (DPC). The receptors stem from a woman in her forties or fifties with alopecia areata. Some clones in this sample may be carry-over from other donors' samples. Both conserved end residues are trimmed from each CDR3.

J: TRBJ1-2; V: TRBV29-1; CDR3: SVIRGYGYT
J: TRBJ2-7; V: TRBV19; CDR3: ASGTGKYEQY
J: TRBJ2-1; V: TRBV13; CDR3: ASSSNSLAIKENEQF
J: TRBJ2-7; V: TRBV29-1; CDR3: SVRATGGYEQY
J: TRBJ2-3; V: TRBV7-2; CDR3: ASSLAGRTQY
J: TRBJ1-6; V: TRBV5-4; CDR3: ASSLASGRVDSPLH
J: TRBJ2-1; V: TRBV20-1; CDR3: SAREAGGIDEQF
J: TRBJ2-1; V: TRBV3-1; CDR3: ASSQPPPGANEQF
J: TRBJ1-1; V: TRBV6-6; CDR3: ASSIDRGRTEAF
J: TRBJ2-1; V: TRBV30; CDR3: AWSVDSGNEQF
J: TRBJ1-2; V: TRBV2; CDR3: ASSEVQGNYGYT
J: TRBJ2-7; V: TRBV7-8; CDR3: ASSPRQDYRYEQY
J: TRBJ2-7; V: TRBV23-1; CDR3: ASSTQGPYEQY
J: TRBJ2-5; V: TRBV25-1; CDR3: ASSESAGWQETQY
J: TRBJ1-2; V: TRBV12-3/TRBV12-4; CDR3: ASSPRTEGSYGYT
J: TRBJ2-3; V: TRBV27; CDR3: ASSFIGTHTDTQY
J: TRBJ2-3; V: TRBV20-1; CDR3: SAPGLTSGSGDTQY
J: TRBJ2-7; V: TRBV20-1; CDR3: SARDSGPYEQY
J: TRBJ1-1; V: TRBV6-5; CDR3: ASSYRDPAF
J: TRBJ2-3; V: TRBV7-6; CDR3: ASSLASADTQY
J: TRBJ1-1; V: TRBV7-2; CDR3: ASSLSYRAF
J: TRBJ2-1; V: TRBV24-1; CDR3: ATSEEDRGSNEQF
J: TRBJ2-2; V: TRBV7-9; CDR3: ASSPGSGELF
J: TRBJ2-5; V: TRBV5-4; CDR3: ASSGRAGVGETQY